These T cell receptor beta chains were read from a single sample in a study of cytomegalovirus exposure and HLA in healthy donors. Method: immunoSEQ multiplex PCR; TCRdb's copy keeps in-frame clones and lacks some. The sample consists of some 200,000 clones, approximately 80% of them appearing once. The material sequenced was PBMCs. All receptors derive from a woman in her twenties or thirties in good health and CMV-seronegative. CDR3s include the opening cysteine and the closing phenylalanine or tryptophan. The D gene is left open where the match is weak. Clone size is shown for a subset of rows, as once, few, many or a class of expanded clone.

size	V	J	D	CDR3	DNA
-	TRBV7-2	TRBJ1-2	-	CASSAYRVVNGYTF	TGTGCCAGCAGCGCTTACAGGGTAGTCAATGGCTACACCTTC
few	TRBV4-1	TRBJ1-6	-	CAAGASYNSPLHF	TGCGCCGCCGGTGCCTCCTATAATTCACCCCTCCACTTT
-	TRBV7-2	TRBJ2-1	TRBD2	CASSSLGTSRYNEQFF	TGTGCCAGCAGCTCGTTGGGGACTAGCAGATACAATGAGCAGTTCTTC
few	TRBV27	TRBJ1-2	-	CASSLTVGGAYGYTF	TGTGCCAGCAGTCTGACGGTGGGAGGGGCCTATGGCTACACCTTC
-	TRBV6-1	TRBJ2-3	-	CASSRTLTSTDTQYF	TGTGCCAGCAGTCGGACTCTTACTAGCACAGATACGCAGTATTTT
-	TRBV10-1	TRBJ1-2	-	CASSSDRGGRGYTF	TGCGCCAGCAGTTCGGACCGGGGGGGCCGGGGCTACACCTTC
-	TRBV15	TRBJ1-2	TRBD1	CATSRARTGVGYTF	TGTGCCACCAGCAGAGCAAGGACAGGGGTTGGCTACACCTTC
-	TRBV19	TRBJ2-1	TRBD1	CASSIQGATYNEQFF	TGTGCCAGTAGTATTCAGGGGGCGACCTACAATGAGCAGTTCTTC
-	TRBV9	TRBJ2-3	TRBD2	CASSISGGATDTQYF	TGTGCCAGCAGTATCAGCGGGGGGGCCACAGATACGCAGTATTTT
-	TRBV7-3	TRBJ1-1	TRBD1	CASSQQGAYTEAFF	TGTGCCAGCAGCCAACAGGGGGCGTACACTGAAGCTTTCTTT
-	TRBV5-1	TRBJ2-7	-	CASSWGVEGVLEQYF	TGCGCCAGCAGCTGGGGGGTGGAAGGTGTCCTCGAGCAGTACTTC
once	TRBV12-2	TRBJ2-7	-	CASRPPPSGRASYEQYF	TGTGCAAGTCGCCCCCCCCCTAGCGGGAGGGCCTCCTACGAGCAGTACTTC
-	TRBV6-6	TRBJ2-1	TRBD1	CASSQLTGSGQFF	TGTGCCAGCAGTCAATTGACAGGGTCTGGGCAGTTCTTC
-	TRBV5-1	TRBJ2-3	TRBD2	CASSYTAGAFTDTQYF	TGCGCCAGCAGCTACACAGCGGGGGCCTTCACAGATACGCAGTATTTT
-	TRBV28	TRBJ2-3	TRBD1	CASSPDRARTDTQYF	TGTGCCAGCAGCCCCGACAGGGCCCGCACAGATACGCAGTATTTT
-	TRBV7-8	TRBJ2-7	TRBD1	CASSLVTGKAYEQYF	TGTGCCAGCAGCTTAGTGACAGGGAAAGCCTACGAGCAGTACTTC
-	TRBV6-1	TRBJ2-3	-	CASRGLLTTDTQYF	TGTGCCAGCAGGGGACTTCTCACCACAGATACGCAGTATTTT
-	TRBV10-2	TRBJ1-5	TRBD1	CASGVLGQGLQPQHF	TGCGCCAGCGGAGTTTTGGGACAGGGTCTCCAGCCCCAGCATTTT
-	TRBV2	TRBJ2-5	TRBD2	CASPLKRGQETQYF	TGTGCCAGCCCCTTAAAGCGGGGCCAAGAGACCCAGTACTTC
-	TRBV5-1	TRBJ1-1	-	CASSFVKGQITEAFF	TGCGCCAGCAGCTTCGTAAAGGGGCAGATCACTGAAGCTTTCTTT
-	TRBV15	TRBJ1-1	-	CATSIPGESTEAFF	TGTGCCACCAGCATCCCGGGGGAGAGCACTGAAGCTTTCTTT
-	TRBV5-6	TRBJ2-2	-	CASIQYTLAAGELFF	TGTGCCAGCATTCAATATACCCTAGCCGCCGGGGAGCTGTTTTTT
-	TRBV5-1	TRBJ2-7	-	CASAPTGQGYEQYF	TGCGCCAGCGCTCCTACGGGCCAGGGCTACGAGCAGTACTTC
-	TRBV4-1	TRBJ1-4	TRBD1	CASSRGTGGAEKLFF	TGCGCCAGCAGCCGGGGGACAGGGGGCGCTGAAAAACTGTTTTTT
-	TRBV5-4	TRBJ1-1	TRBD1	CASSLTGAYTEAFF	TGTGCCAGCAGCTTGACAGGGGCCTACACTGAAGCTTTCTTT
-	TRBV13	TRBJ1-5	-	CASTMGRQADNQPQHF	TGTGCCAGCACCATGGGGCGGCAGGCTGATAATCAGCCCCAGCATTTT
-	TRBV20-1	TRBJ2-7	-	CSARPDREQYF	TGCAGTGCTAGACCAGATCGCGAGCAGTACTTC
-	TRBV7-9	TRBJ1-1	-	CSSSSTGIMNTEAFF	TGTTCCAGCAGCTCGACAGGAATCATGAACACTGAAGCTTTCTTT
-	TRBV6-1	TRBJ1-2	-	CASSERGTVGYTF	TGTGCCAGCAGTGAACGGGGGACGGTGGGCTACACCTTC
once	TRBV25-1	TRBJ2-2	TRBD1	CASSDIRDSGTGELFF	TGTGCCAGCAGTGACATCCGGGACAGTGGCACCGGGGAGCTGTTTTTT
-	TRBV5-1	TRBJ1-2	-	CASSLTRDSGGYTF	TGCGCCAGCAGCTTGACGCGGGACTCCGGGGGCTACACCTTC
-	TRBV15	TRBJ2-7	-	CATSLTELSYEQYF	TGTGCCACCAGCTTAACCGAGCTTTCCTACGAGCAGTACTTC
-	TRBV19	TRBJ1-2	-	CASSMDTGGRGYTF	TGTGCCAGTAGTATGGATACCGGAGGCCGGGGCTACACCTTC
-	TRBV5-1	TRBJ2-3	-	CASSLQALTDTQYF	TGCGCCAGCAGCTTGCAAGCCCTCACAGATACGCAGTATTTT
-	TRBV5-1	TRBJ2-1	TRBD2	CASSLELAAYYNEQFF	TGCGCCAGCAGCTTGGAACTAGCGGCTTACTACAATGAGCAGTTCTTC
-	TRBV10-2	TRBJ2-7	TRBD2	CASRGGLGSYEQYF	TGCGCCAGCAGGGGGGGGTTAGGATCCTACGAGCAGTACTTC
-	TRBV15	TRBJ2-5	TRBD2	CATSRRESGSGETQYF	TGTGCCACCAGCAGACGGGAGAGCGGGAGTGGAGAGACCCAGTACTTC
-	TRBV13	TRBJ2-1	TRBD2	CASSLPSAGPYNEQFF	TGTGCCAGCAGCTTACCCTCAGCGGGGCCCTACAATGAGCAGTTCTTC
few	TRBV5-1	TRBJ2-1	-	CASSLYSPNNEQFF	TGCGCCAGCAGCCTCTACTCTCCTAACAATGAGCAGTTCTTC
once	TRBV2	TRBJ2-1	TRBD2	CASTRLAIYNEQFF	TGTGCCAGCACTCGACTAGCGATATACAATGAGCAGTTCTTC
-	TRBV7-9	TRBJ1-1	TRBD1	CSSSAQGASTEAFF	TGTTCCAGCAGCGCACAGGGGGCGAGCACTGAAGCTTTCTTT
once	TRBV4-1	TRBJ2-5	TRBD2	CASSQGVAGGLETQYF	TGCGCCAGCAGCCAAGGGGTAGCGGGGGGCCTAGAGACCCAGTACTTC
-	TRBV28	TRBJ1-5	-	CASRGTHQGRNQPQHF	TGTGCCAGTAGGGGGACCCATCAAGGTCGTAATCAGCCCCAGCATTTT
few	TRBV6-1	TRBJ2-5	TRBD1	CASSETDRGLQETQYF	TGTGCCAGCAGTGAAACGGACAGGGGTCTCCAAGAGACCCAGTACTTC
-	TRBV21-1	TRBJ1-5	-	CASSAPGGFYNQPQHF	TGTGCCAGCAGCGCGCCAGGGGGCTTCTACAATCAGCCCCAGCATTTT
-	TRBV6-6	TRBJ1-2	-	CASSYRLDGDYGYTF	TGTGCCAGCAGTTACCGGTTAGACGGGGACTATGGCTACACCTTC
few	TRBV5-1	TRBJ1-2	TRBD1	CASSLSQGQGDYGYTF	TGCGCCAGCAGCTTGAGTCAGGGACAGGGCGACTATGGCTACACCTTC
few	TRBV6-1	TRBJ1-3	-	CASSEDSFTFVSGNTIYF	TGTGCCAGCAGTGAAGACAGCTTTACATTCGTCTCTGGAAACACCATATATTTT